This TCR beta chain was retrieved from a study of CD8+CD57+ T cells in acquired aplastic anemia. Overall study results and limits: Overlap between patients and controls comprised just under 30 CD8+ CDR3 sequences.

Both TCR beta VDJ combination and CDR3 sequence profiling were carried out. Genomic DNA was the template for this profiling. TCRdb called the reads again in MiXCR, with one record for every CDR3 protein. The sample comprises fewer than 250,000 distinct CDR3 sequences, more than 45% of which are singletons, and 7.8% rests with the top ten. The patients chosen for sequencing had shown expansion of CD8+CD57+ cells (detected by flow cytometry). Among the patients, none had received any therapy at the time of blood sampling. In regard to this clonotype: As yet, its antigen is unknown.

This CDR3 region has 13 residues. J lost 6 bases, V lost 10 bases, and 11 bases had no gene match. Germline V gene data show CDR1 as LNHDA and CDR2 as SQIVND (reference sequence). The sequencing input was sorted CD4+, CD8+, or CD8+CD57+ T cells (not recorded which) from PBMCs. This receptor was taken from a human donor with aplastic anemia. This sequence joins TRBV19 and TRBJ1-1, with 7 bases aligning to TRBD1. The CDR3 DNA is TGTGCCACTTCCTCGACAGGGCGAGCTGAAGCTTTCTTT. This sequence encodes CATSSTGRAEAFF.